This paragraph reports one T cell receptor (beta chain). The data were taken from a study of blood T cell repertoires in COVID-19. The table came from immunoSEQ multiplex PCR; TCRdb's copy has only in-frame clones and leaves some out. The table has about 73,000 clones, about nine tenths seen once. The CDR3 is 12 amino acids. Germline CDR1 reads KGHSH; CDR2 reads LQKENI. The receptor was derived from a woman aged 18-30 years with acute or convalescent COVID-19. The chain employs TRBV18 and TRBJ2-4, with 7 bases identical to TRBD1. The end of the DNA aligns better with TRBJ2-5, so the J call may be wrong. Sequenced: peripheral blood. The CDR3 sequence: CASSQGAGTQYF. The CDR3 nucleotides read TGTGCCAGCTCACAGGGGGCCGGGACCCAGTACTTC.